The TCR beta chain under discussion was sequenced for a study of T cell responses to AZD1222 COVID-19 vaccine. Background on the study: Pooled in the analysis were second doses at about 4 or about 12 weeks.

V lost 3 bases and J lost 5; bases outside the gene matches: 5. The CDR3 consists of 15 residues. Per germline, CDR1 PRHDT and CDR2 FYEKMQ (reference sequence). The sample holds one count of this clone. Produced via immunoSEQ multiplex PCR; TCRdb's table is partial and in-frame only. The sample shows some 50,000 clones, approximately 88% of them seen only once. The receptor was derived from an adult in good health. The sample here was peripheral blood, taken on day 0 of AZD1222 vaccination. The J gene is TRBJ2-7, the V gene TRBV13; 12 bases fit TRBD2. The CDR3 region is CASSFRLAGEHEQYF. CDR3 DNA sequence: TGTGCCAGCAGCTTCAGACTAGCGGGAGAACACGAGCAGTACTTC.